The clone carrying this T cell receptor (beta chain) has ten or more counts. Its antigen is undetermined. For the second PCR, which ran for 7 to 11 cycles, a sample-barcoded 5' primer and a J-beta primer mix were used. TCRdb reprocessed the 5' RACE reads with MiXCR, giving one entry per CDR3 protein. In the table there are about 1.7 million distinct CDR3 sequences, 28% of which are singletons. The sample belongs to a study of blood T cells in healthy people across ages. Study-wide background: Through template switching, about one barcoded beta molecule was captured per two T cells, as measured in model experiments. The study's findings and limits: Any changes in expanded clonotypes were possibly confounded, as donor CMV status remained unknown.

Trimming removed 5 bases at V and 7 bases at J, with 8 bases between. From germline, CDR1 is MGHDK and CDR2 SYGVNS. The CDR3 spans 11 residues. Sequencing was done on a sample of blood. The rearrangement links TRBV25-1 to TRBJ1-2, with D tentatively TRBD1 (5 bases). The sequence was obtained from a woman in her twenties or thirties in good health. The CDR3 DNA reads TGTGCCAGCAGTTCAGGGAGTGGCTACACCTTC. Translation gives CASSSGSGYTF.